This TCR beta chain came from a study of OX40 agonist ivuxolimab in advanced cancers. The V end lost 1 base, the J end lost 4 bases, and 9 bases lay between the germline ends. From germline, CDR1 is SGHNT and CDR2 YYREEE (reference sequence). The CDR3 is 14 amino acids. Clones were read by immunoSEQ multiplex PCR, and TCRdb kept only the in-frame ones, dropping some. The sample holds around 150,000 clones, about 93% seen once. Study outcomes and limitations: At 0.1 to 3.0 mg/kg and by week 6, CD4+ and CD8+ T cells in the blood had expanded clonally. In the 0.1-3.0 mg/kg groups, partial responders showed among the lowest expansion.

A remark on this clone: Its antigen is unknown.

Source: CD4+ or CD8+ T cells sorted from blood, taken in a trial of the OX40 agonist ivuxolimab. This clonotype originated in an adult with an advanced solid tumor such as melanoma, head and neck, liver or kidney cancer. The chain employs TRBV5-4 and TRBJ2-1, with D unclear. The CDR3 region is CASSLRAEYNEQFF. Here the CDR3 DNA reads TGTGCCAGCAGCTTGCGGGCGGAGTACAATGAGCAGTTCTTC.